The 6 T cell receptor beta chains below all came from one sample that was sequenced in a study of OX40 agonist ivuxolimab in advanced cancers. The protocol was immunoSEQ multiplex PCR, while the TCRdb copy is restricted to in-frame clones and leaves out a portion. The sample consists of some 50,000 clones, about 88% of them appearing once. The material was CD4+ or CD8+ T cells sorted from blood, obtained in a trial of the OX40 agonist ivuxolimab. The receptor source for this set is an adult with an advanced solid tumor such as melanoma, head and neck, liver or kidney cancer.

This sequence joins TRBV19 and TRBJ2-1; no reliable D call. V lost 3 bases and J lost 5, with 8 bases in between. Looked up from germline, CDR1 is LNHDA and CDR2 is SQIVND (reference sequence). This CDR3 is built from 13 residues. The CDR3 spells CASSIGQNNEQFF. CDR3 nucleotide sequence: TGTGCCAGTAGTATTGGGCAGAACAATGAGCAGTTCTTC.

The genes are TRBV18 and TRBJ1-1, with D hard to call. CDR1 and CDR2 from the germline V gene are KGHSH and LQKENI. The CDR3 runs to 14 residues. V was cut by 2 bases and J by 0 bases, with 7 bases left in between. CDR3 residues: CASSPGRVNTEAFF. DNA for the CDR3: TGTGCCAGCTCACCAGGAAGGGTGAACACTGAAGCTTTCTTT.

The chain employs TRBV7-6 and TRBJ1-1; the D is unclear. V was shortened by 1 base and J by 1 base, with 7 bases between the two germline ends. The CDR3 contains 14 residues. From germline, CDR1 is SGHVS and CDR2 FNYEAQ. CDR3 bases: TGTGCCAGCAGCTTAGAGGTGGGGAACACTGAAGCTTTCTTT. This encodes CASSLEVGNTEAFF.

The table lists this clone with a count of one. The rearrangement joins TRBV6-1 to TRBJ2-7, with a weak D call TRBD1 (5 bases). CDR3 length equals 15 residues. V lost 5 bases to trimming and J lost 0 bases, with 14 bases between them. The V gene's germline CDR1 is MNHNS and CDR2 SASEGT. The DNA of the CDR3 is TGTGCCAGCAGTAGGGGATCTGTAAGCTCCTACGAGCAGTACTTC. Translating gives CASSRGSVSSYEQYF.

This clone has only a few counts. CDR3 in amino acids: CASSPPQNTGELFF. CDR3 DNA sequence: TGTGCCAGCAGTCCCCCCCAGAACACCGGGGAGCTGTTTTTT. The chain joins TRBV28 to TRBJ2-2; D gene ambiguous. The V and J ends lost 5 bases and 1 base respectively, with 8 bases between them. Germline values: CDR1 MDHEN, CDR2 SYDVKM. This CDR3 spans 14 amino acids.

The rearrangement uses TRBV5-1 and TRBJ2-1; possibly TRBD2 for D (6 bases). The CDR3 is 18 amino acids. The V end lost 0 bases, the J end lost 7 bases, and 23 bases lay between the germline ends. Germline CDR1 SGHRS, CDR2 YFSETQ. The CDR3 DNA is TGCGCCAGCAGCTTGGTGCCTCTACTAGGTCGGGGGTTGAATGAGCAGTTCTTC. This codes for CASSLVPLLGRGLNEQFF.